This T cell receptor (beta chain) stems from a study of T cells in Graves' hyperthyroidism and ophthalmopathy (dated by TCRdb to about 2019). Turning to the overall study: Peripheral blood was collected at initial diagnosis, before any treatment. TCR V-J signatures able to tell the groups apart were searched for in a discovery cohort of 95 to 100 patients, of whom more than 40 had Graves' ophthalmopathy and around 58 had stable Graves' hyperthyroidism. Prospective prediction of ophthalmopathy was tested in an independent validation cohort consisting of 18 to 20 hyperthyroidism patients and 15 or so patients who later progressed to ophthalmopathy. The 95 to 100 discovery patients were divided at random into training and test sets in a 7:3 ratio. Thyroid tissue and blood T-cell repertoires from roughly 6 Graves' hyperthyroidism patients were also compared in the study. After sampling, hyperthyroidism patients received methimazole starting at 30 mg daily, and ophthalmopathy patients received high-dose intravenous methylprednisolone. According to the paper, TCR Vbeta CDR3 sequencing was carried out on roughly 130 peripheral blood samples, which came from under 50 ophthalmopathy, roughly 75 hyperthyroidism and about 17 progressor patients.

The TCR beta CDR3 regions were amplified from RNA transcripts. The TCR CDR3 was subjected to a first round of RT-PCR using the HTBI primer set and the Qiagen OneStep RT-PCR kit. A second multiplex PCR round built the libraries, followed by size selection and purification. Libraries were sequenced paired-end with 100 bp reads on an Illumina HiSeq2000. The original pipeline was this. SOAPnuke was used to process the raw data, throwing out any read that contained adapters or uncalled bases, had a mean Phred below 15, or lacked an exact constant-primer or identifier match. High-quality paired reads were merged with COPE v1.2.5, and unique nucleotide sequences were defined as clonotypes. MiTCR v1.1 was used to align the clonotypes against IMGT TRBV, TRBD and TRBJ reference segments. The analysis was restricted to V-J combinations with a frequency above 0.0001, which together covered just over 99% of the repertoires. A TCS score was defined as the ratio between F50 (clonal expansion) and ExV (chaos), using BLOSUM62-based TCRdist between CDR3 peptides within each V-J. Welch's t-statistics and random forest reduced several hundred V-J features to 10 to 15, which were used in a naive Bayes classifier (R e1071). The public reads were run again by TCRdb, first through fastp at Q25 and then through MiXCR, and only productive beta chains were kept. Rows with one shared CDR3 protein collapse into an entry with the most common genes and DNA. TCRdb assigned the V and J calls; the authors' analysis was not used. The sample profile shows a few hundred thousand distinct CDR3 sequences; about 20% of them were found once. The leading ten clones occupy 50% to 75% of the sample.

Note on this clonotype: The antigen it recognizes is unknown. A much larger clone lies one base from this, so it may be a read error.

Moderately to severely active disease, a Clinical Activity Score of at least 3, a NOSPECS grade of at least 4, and a duration under 3 months were present in ophthalmopathy patients. Patients with uncontrolled infections, other autoimmune diseases, pregnancy or lactation were excluded. Diagnoses were established on the basis of clinical symptoms, serum thyroxine and TRAb, thyroid ultrasound, and orbital computed tomography. PBMCs were isolated from about 9.2 ml of fresh peripheral blood by Ficoll-Paque density gradient centrifugation. Total RNA was extracted with Trizol reagent, and quality was checked on an Agilent 2100 Bioanalyzer. The CDR3, from cysteine to phenylalanine, totals 15 residues. Only CDR3 DNA remains: 45 bases, in frame from the first base. The germline V gene (reference sequence) gives CDR1 as GTSNPN and CDR2 as SVGIG. Beyond this particular receptor, the publication reports: No statistical method was used to set the sample size in advance, and investigators knew the group allocation. In validation, the model predicted progression to ophthalmopathy a median of roughly 6.2 months before onset, with approximately 71% sensitivity and around 76% specificity. Blood samples also contained most of the expanded thyroid clonotypes (frequency above 0.001), which suggests that blood repertoires may reflect thyroid immune responses. A 13 V-J signature model separated ophthalmopathy from stable hyperthyroidism, with about 88% sensitivity and 81% to 83% specificity in cross-validation and 80%/75% in testing.

The rearranged segments are TRBV30 and TRBJ1-1; 7 of the junction bases match TRBD1. The receptor comes from a man aged 25-40 years with Graves' ophthalmopathy. The sequenced sample consisted of blood. Read as DNA, the sequence is TGTGTCTGGAATAACAGGGGTCCTATGAACACTGAAGCTTTCTTT. This codes for CVWNNRGPMNTEAFF.